This T cell receptor beta chain was obtained from a study of T cell responses to AZD1222 COVID-19 vaccine. Produced via immunoSEQ multiplex PCR; TCRdb's table is partial and in-frame only. The sample includes over 100,000 clones, roughly 89% of them seen just once. This clonotype was obtained from an adult in good health. The source material was peripheral blood, sampled on day 0 of AZD1222 vaccination.

The CDR3 is CASSYDRGRDYGYTF. For the CDR3, the DNA is TGTGCCAGCAGCTACGACAGGGGGCGCGACTATGGCTACACCTTC. J is TRBJ1-2 and V is TRBV7-9; TRBD1 agrees at 10 bases. From germline, CDR1 is SEHNR and CDR2 FQNEAQ (reference sequence). The CDR3 sequence is 15 residues long. The V and J ends lost 4 bases and 3 bases, in that order; junction bases with no gene match: 5.